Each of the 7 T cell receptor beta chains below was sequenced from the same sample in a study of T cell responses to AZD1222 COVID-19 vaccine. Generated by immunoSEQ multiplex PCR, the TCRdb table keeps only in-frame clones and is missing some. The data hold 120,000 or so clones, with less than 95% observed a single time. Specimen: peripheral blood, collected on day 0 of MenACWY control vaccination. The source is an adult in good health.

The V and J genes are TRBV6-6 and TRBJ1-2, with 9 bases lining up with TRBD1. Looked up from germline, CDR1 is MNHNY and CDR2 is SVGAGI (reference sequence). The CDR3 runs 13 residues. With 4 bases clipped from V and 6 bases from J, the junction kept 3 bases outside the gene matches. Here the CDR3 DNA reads TGTGCCAGCAGTTTCCGGGACAGGGATGGCTACACCTTC. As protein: CASSFRDRDGYTF.

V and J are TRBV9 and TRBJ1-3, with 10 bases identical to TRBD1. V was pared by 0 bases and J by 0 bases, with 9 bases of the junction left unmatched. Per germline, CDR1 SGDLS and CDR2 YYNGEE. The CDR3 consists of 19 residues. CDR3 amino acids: CASSVGTGGTGSSGNTIYF. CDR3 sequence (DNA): TGTGCCAGCAGCGTAGGGACAGGGGGGACCGGCTCCTCTGGAAACACCATATATTTT.

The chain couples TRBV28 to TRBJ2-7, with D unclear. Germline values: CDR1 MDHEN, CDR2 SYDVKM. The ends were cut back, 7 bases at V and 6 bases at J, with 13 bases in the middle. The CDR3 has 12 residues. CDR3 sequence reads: CASTLGVGEQYF. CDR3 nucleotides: TGTGCCAGCACCTTGGGTGTCGGCGAGCAGTACTTC.

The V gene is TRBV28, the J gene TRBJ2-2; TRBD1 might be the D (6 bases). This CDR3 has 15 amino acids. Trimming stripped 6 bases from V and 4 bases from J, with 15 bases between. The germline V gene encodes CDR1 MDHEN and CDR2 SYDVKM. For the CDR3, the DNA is TGTGCCAGCAGGGGAACAGGGACGGCCACCGGGGAGCTGTTTTTT. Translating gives CASRGTGTATGELFF.

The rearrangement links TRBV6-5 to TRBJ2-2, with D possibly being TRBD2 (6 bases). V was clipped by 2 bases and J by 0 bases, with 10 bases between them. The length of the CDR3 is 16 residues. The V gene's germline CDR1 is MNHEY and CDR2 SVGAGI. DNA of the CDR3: TGTGCCAGCAGTTACCGGGGAGGCGCGAACACCGGGGAGCTGTTTTTT. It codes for CASSYRGGANTGELFF.

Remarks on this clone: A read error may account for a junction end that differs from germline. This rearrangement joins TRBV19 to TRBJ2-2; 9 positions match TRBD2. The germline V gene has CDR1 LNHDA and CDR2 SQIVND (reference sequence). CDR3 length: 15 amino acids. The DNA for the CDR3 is TGCGTCTATCATAAGCGGGAGGCGAACACCGGGGAGCTGTTTTTT. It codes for CVYHKREANTGELFF.

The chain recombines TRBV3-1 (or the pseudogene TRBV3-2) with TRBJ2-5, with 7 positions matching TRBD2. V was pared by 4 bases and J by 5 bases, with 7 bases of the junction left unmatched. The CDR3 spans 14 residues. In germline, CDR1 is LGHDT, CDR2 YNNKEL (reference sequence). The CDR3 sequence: CASSPSGAEETQYF. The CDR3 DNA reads TGTGCCAGCAGCCCAAGCGGGGCCGAGGAGACCCAGTACTTC.